Listed below are T cell receptor beta chains from one sample, sequenced in a study of blood T cell repertoires in COVID-19. TCRdb's copy holds only in-frame clones and misses some; the assay was immunoSEQ multiplex PCR. The profile shows about 300,000 clones, 70% to 90% of them singletons. Source material: PBMCs or T cells enriched from blood (not recorded which). These receptor sequences come from a woman in her twenties or thirties who had recovered from COVID-19. The conserved cysteine and the conserved F or W are not part of the CDR3 here.

len,v_gene,j_gene,CDR3aa
11,TRBV27,TRBJ2-1,ASSREGYNEQF
17,TRBV4-2,TRBJ2-3,ASSQSSGGPGTGADTQY
13,TRBV7-2,TRBJ2-3,ASRSLRSWPDTQY
12,TRBV27,TRBJ2-3,ASSYARSTDTQY
12,TRBV2,TRBJ1-6,ASRETGVNSPLH
9,TRBV6-1,TRBJ1-5,ASSEAPAQH
11,TRBV12-3/TRBV12-4,TRBJ1-1,ASSLSPQGRAF
17,TRBV11-2,TRBJ1-3,ASSLTAGGAQGSGNTIY
12,TRBV19,TRBJ1-1,ASRAGGMNTEAF
13,TRBV30,TRBJ1-3,AWKLGDLSGNTIY
11,TRBV30,TRBJ2-1,AWNTGGLNEQF
12,TRBV7-2,TRBJ1-5,ASSLRGSGQPQH
11,TRBV4-1,TRBJ2-7,ASSQDPTYEQY
13,TRBV7-9,TRBJ1-3,ASSLDRASGNTIY
9,TRBV6-1,TRBJ2-7,ASSEVLVSY
13,TRBV18,TRBJ1-1,ASSPRRHQNTEAF
10,TRBV9,TRBJ1-2,ASSVAAYGYT
11,TRBV5-8,TRBJ1-1,ASSLWADTEAF
10,TRBV7-6,TRBJ2-3,ASSWATDTQY
13,TRBV4-1,TRBJ2-1,ASSQEGARVNEQF
13,TRBV5-4,TRBJ1-2,ASTLGTQANYGYT
11,TRBV6-5,TRBJ1-1,ASSSPSDTLGF
20,TRBV2,TRBJ2-7,ASQRAGMASGGSTRGSYEQY
13,TRBV6-5,TRBJ2-2,ASSTGQRNTGELF
14,TRBV27,TRBJ1-6,ASSPQGASYNSPLH
12,TRBV4-1,TRBJ1-1,ASSQPTRGTEAF